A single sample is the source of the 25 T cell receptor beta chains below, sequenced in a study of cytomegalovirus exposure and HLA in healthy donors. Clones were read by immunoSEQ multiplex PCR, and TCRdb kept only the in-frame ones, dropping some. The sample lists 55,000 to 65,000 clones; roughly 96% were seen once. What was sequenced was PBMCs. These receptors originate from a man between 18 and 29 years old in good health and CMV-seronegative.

Here the CDR3 reads CASSTRQGLETQYF. CDR3 sequence (DNA): TGTGCCAGTAGTACGCGACAGGGCCTGGAGACCCAGTACTTC. The rearrangement links TRBV19 to TRBJ2-5; 7 bases match TRBD1. Germline V gene data show CDR1 as LNHDA and CDR2 as SQIVND (reference sequence). The CDR3 is made up of 14 amino acids. V trimming: 4 bases; J trimming: 5 bases; junction bases outside the gene matches: 7.

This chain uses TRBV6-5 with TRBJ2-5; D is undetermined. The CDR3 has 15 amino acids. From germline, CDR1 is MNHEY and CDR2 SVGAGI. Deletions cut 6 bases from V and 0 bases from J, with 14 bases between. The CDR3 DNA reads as TGTGCCAGCAGATACGGCCCGAAGAACCAAGAGACCCAGTACTTC. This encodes CASRYGPKNQETQYF.

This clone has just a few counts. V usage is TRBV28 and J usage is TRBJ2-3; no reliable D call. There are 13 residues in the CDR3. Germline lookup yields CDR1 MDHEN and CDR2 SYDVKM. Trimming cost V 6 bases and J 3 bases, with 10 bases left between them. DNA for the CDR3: TGTGCCAGCAGCCTAACGAGAACAGATACGCAGTATTTT. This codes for CASSLTRTDTQYF.

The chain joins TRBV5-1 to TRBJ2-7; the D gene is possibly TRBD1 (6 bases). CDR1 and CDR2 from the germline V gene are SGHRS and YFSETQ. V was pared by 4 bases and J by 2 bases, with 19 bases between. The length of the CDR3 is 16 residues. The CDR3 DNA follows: TGCGCCAGCAGCCCTAACAGGGTTGGAGGCCCCTACGAGCAGTACTTC. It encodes CASSPNRVGGPYEQYF.

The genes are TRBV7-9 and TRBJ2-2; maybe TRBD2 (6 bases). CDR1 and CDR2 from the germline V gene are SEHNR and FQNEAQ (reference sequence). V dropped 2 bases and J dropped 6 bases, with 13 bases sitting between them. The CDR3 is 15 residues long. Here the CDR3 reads CASSLYGGIPGELFF. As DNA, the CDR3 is TGTGCCAGCAGCTTATACGGGGGTATCCCCGGGGAGCTGTTTTTT.

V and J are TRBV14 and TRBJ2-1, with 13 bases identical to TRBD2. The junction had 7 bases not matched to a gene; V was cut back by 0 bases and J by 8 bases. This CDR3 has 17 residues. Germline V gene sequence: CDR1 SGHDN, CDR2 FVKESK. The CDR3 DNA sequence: TGTGCCAGCAGCCAAGAACCGGGACTAGCGGGATCTGATGAGCAGTTCTTC. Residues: CASSQEPGLAGSDEQFF.

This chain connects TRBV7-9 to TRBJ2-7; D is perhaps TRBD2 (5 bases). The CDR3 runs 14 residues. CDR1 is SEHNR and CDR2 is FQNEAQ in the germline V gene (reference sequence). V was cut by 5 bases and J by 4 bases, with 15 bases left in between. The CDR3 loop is CASSVVGTRYEQYF. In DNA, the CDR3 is TGTGCCAGCAGCGTCGTTGGAACTAGATACGAGCAGTACTTC.

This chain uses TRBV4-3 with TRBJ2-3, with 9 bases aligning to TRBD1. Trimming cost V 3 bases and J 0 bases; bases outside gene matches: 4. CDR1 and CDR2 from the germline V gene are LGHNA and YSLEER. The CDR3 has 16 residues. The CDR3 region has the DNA TGCGCCAGCAGCCAGTTAACAGGGGGCAGCACAGATACGCAGTATTTT. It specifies CASSQLTGGSTDTQYF.

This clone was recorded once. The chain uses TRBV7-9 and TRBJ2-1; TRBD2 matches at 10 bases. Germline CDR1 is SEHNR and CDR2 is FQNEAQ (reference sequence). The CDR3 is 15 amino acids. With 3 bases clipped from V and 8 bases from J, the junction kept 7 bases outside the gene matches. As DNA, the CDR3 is TGTGCCAGCAGCTTCGTGCTAGCGGGAGAGGATGAGCAGTTCTTC. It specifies CASSFVLAGEDEQFF.

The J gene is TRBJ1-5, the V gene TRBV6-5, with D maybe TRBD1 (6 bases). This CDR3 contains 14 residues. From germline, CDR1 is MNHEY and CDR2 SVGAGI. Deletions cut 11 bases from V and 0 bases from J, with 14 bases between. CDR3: CASRGGDSNQPQHF. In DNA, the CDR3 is TGTGCCTCTCGTGGGGGCGATAGCAATCAGCCCCAGCATTTT.

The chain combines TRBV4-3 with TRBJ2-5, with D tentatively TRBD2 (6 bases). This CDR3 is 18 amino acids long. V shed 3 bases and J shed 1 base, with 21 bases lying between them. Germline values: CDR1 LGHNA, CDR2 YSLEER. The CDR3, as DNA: TGCGCCAGCAGCCAGACCGTTAGAGGGAGGCAATCCCAAGAGACCCAGTACTTC. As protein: CASSQTVRGRQSQETQYF.

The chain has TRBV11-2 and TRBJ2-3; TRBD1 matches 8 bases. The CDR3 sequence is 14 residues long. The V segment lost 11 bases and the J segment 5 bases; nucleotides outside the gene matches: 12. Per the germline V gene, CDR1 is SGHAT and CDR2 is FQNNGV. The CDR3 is CASRGQGPIDTQYF. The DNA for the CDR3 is TGTGCCTCAAGAGGACAGGGACCTATAGATACGCAGTATTTT. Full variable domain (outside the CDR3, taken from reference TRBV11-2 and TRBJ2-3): EAGVAQSPRYKIIEKRQSVAFWCNPISGHATLYWYQQILGQGPKLLIQFQNNGVVDDSQLPKDRFSAERLKGVDSTLKIQPAKLEDSAVYLCASRGQGPIDTQYFGPGTRLTVL.

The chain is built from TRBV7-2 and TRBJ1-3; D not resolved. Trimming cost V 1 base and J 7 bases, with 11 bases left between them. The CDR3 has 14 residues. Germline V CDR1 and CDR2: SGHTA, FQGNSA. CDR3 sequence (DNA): TGTGCCAGCAGCTTAGTCTCCTCTAAGAACACCATATATTTT. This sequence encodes CASSLVSSKNTIYF.

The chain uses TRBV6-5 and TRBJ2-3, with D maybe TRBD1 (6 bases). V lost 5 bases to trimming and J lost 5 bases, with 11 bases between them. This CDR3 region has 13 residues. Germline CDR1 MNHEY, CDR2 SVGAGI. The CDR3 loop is CASSIPGEDTQYF. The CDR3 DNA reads TGTGCCAGCAGTATTCCAGGGGAAGATACGCAGTATTTT.

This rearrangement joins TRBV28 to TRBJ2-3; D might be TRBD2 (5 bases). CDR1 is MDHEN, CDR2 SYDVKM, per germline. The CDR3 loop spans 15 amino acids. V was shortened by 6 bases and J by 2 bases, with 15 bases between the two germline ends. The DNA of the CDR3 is TGTGCCAGCAGAGCAAAGCGGAAGATCACAGATACGCAGTATTTT. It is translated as CASRAKRKITDTQYF.

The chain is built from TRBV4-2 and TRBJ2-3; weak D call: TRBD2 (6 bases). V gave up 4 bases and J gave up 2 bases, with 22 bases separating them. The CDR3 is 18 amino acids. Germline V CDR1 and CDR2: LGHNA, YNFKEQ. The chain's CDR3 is CASSPDPSVGPLTDTQYF. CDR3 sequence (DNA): TGTGCCAGCAGCCCCGATCCTAGCGTAGGTCCTCTCACAGATACGCAGTATTTT.

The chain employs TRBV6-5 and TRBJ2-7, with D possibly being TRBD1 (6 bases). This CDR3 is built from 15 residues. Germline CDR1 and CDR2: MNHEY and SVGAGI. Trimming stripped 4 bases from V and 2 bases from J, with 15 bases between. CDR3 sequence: CASSSGQGLTYEQYF. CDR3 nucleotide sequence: TGTGCCAGCAGTTCCGGGCAGGGGCTGACCTACGAGCAGTACTTC.

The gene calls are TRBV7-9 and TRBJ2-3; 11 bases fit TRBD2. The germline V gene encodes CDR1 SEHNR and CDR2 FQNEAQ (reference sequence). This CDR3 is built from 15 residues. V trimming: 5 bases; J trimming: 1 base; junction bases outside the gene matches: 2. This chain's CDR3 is CASSETSGGTDTQYF. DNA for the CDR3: TGTGCCAGCAGCGAGACTAGCGGGGGCACAGATACGCAGTATTTT.

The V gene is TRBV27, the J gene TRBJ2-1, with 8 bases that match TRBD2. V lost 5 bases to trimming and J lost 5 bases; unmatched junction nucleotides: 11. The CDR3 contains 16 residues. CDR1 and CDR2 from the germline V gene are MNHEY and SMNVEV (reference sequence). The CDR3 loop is CASSPRLASTNNEQFF. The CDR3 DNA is TGTGCCAGCAGTCCACGACTAGCGAGTACGAACAATGAGCAGTTCTTC.

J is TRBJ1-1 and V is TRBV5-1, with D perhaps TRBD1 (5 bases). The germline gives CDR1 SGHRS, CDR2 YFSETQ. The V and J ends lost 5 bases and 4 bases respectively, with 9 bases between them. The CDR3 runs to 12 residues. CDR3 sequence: CASSPGGTEAFF. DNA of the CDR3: TGCGCCAGCAGTCCCGGGGGCACTGAAGCTTTCTTT.

The CDR3: CASSPSLTDTQYF. CDR3 in DNA: TGTGCCAGCTCACCATCACTCACAGATACGCAGTATTTT. This chain joins TRBV18 and TRBJ2-3, with D unresolved. Per the germline V gene, CDR1 is KGHSH and CDR2 is LQKENI. The CDR3 is 13 residues long. V was trimmed by 2 bases and J by 2 bases, leaving 5 bases between them.

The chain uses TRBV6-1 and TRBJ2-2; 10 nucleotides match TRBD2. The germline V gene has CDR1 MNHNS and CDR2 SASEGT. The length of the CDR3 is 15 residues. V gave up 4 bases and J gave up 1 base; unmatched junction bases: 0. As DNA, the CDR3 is TGTGCCAGCAGTGGGACTAGCGGGAACACCGGGGAGCTGTTTTTT. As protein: CASSGTSGNTGELFF.

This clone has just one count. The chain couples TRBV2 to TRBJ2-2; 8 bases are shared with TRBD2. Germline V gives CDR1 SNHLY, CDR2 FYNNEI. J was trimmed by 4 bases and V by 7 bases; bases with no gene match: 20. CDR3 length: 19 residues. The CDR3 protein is CASKYVTAGDKRATGELFF. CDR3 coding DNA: TGTGCCAGCAAGTACGTTACAGCGGGAGACAAGCGGGCCACCGGGGAGCTGTTTTTT. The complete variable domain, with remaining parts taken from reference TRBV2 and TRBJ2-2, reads EPEVTQTPSHQVTQMGQEVILRCVPISNHLYFYWYRQILGQKVEFLVSFYNNEISEKSEIFDDQFSVERPDGSNFTLKIRSTKLEDSAMYFCASKYVTAGDKRATGELFFGEGSRLTVL.

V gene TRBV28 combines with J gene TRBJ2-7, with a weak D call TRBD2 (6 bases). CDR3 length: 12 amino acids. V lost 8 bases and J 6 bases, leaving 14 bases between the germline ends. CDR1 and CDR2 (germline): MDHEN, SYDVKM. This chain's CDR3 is CASRDSGSEQYF. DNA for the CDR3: TGTGCCAGCCGGGACTCCGGCTCCGAGCAGTACTTC. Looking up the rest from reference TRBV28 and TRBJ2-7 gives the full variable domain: DVKVTQSSRYLVKRTGEKVFLECVQDMDHENMFWYRQDPGLGLRLIYFSYDVKMKEKGDIPEGYSVSREKKERFSLILESASTNQTSMYLCASRDSGSEQYFGPGTRLTVT.

The CDR3: CASRAGGRAGEQFF. CDR3 nucleotide sequence: TGTGCCAGCCGAGCTGGCGGGAGGGCCGGTGAGCAGTTCTTC. V gene TRBV18 combines with J gene TRBJ2-1; 9 nucleotides line up with TRBD2. Per germline, CDR1 KGHSH and CDR2 LQKENI. CDR3 length: 14 amino acids. V dropped 8 bases and J dropped 9; count of bases not matched to a gene: 11.